The 20 T cell receptor beta chains listed next were all sequenced from one sample in a study of blood T cell repertoires in COVID-19. Generated by immunoSEQ multiplex PCR, the TCRdb table keeps only in-frame clones and is missing some. The profile shows over 150,000 clones, around 87% of them singletons. The sequencing input was peripheral blood. The receptors stem from a man aged 60-69 years with COVID-19, enrolled during active disease.

The V gene is TRBV4-3, the J gene TRBJ2-3; D ambiguous. The ends were cut back, 4 bases at V and 11 bases at J, with 13 bases in the middle. This CDR3 is 12 amino acids long. Germline lookup yields CDR1 LGHNA and CDR2 YSLEER. The DNA of the CDR3 is TGCGCCAGCAGCCTAAGCCCCGGTGAGCAGTATTTT. This translates into CASSLSPGEQYF.

This rearrangement joins TRBV19 to TRBJ1-2; D is possibly TRBD1 (5 bases). The CDR3 totals 15 residues. From germline, CDR1 is LNHDA and CDR2 SQIVND (reference sequence). Trimming took off 1 base at V and 0 bases at J, with 9 bases between the two ends. The CDR3 nucleotides read TGTGCCAGTAGTATAGCAGACAGATCTAACTATGGCTACACCTTC. Its translation is CASSIADRSNYGYTF.

J is TRBJ1-3 and V is TRBV28; no definite D call. V was trimmed by 3 bases and J by 0 bases, leaving 15 bases between them. CDR1 is MDHEN and CDR2 is SYDVKM in the germline V gene. CDR3 size: 17 residues. CDR3 sequence reads: CASSFSLLRSSGNTIYF. As DNA, the CDR3 is TGTGCCAGCAGTTTTTCTCTACTGCGGAGCTCTGGAAACACCATATATTTT.

The chain carries TRBV19 and TRBJ1-2; 11 bases align to TRBD1. J lost 7 bases, V lost 3 bases, and 10 bases had no gene match. CDR3 length: 16 residues. CDR1 LNHDA and CDR2 SQIVND come from the germline V gene (reference sequence). CDR3 sequence: CASSMIGGQGAPGYTF. The CDR3 DNA sequence: TGTGCCAGTAGTATGATTGGCGGACAGGGGGCGCCTGGCTACACCTTC.

The CDR3 loop is CASDYRGPGQPQHF. In DNA form, the CDR3 reads TGTGCCAGCGATTACAGGGGTCCAGGTCAGCCCCAGCATTTT. J is TRBJ1-5 and V is TRBV19, with 7 bases identical to TRBD1. In germline, CDR1 is LNHDA, CDR2 SQIVND (reference sequence). The length of the CDR3 is 14 residues. V trimming: 9 bases; J trimming: 6 bases; junction bases outside the gene matches: 11.

This rearrangement joins TRBV5-1 to TRBJ1-4; no reliable D call. Germline CDR1 SGHRS, CDR2 YFSETQ. Trimming stripped 1 base from V and 5 bases from J, with 6 bases between. The CDR3 sequence is 13 residues long. The CDR3 DNA sequence: TGCGCCAGCAGCTTGTTGCAGAATGAAAAACTGTTTTTT. It is translated as CASSLLQNEKLFF.

V and J are TRBV6-5 and TRBJ1-1, with unresolved D. This CDR3 spans 14 amino acids. V lost 6 bases and J 8 bases, leaving 19 bases between the germline ends. Germline lookup yields CDR1 MNHEY and CDR2 SVGAGI. CDR3 amino acids: CASSPTPDSMEAFF. The CDR3 region has the DNA TGTGCCAGCAGCCCCACACCAGACTCTATGGAAGCTTTCTTT.

This clone has only a few counts. J is TRBJ1-1 and V is TRBV5-1; D might be TRBD1 (5 bases). Deletions cut 0 bases from V and 11 bases from J, with 20 bases between. The CDR3 has 15 residues. CDR1 is SGHRS and CDR2 is YFSETQ in the germline V gene. CDR3 nucleotide sequence: TGCGCCAGCAGCTTGGGGGATCTAGGGGCCGAATCTGCTTTCTTT. Translating gives CASSLGDLGAESAFF.

This clone occurred a few times. The chain uses TRBV12-3 or TRBV12-4 and TRBJ1-2, with D perhaps matching TRBD1 (6 bases). The CDR3 is made up of 12 amino acids. The V end lost 5 bases, the J end lost 7 bases, and 11 bases lay between the germline ends. The CDR3 loop is CASSGAGAGYTF. In nucleotides, the CDR3 is TGTGCCAGCAGTGGGGCAGGGGCTGGCTACACCTTC.

The chain links TRBV19 to TRBJ1-6; 9 bases align to TRBD1. After removal of 1 base from V and 10 bases from J, the junction contained 8 bases not matched to a gene. CDR1 is LNHDA, CDR2 SQIVND, per germline (reference sequence). There are 16 residues in the CDR3. The CDR3 here is CASSIGDRAMGSPLHF. Here the CDR3 DNA reads TGTGCCAGTAGTATAGGGGACAGGGCTATGGGCTCACCCCTCCACTTT.

For the CDR3, the DNA is TGTGCCAGCAGTGCTGAAGCGAGTGAGACCCAGTACTTC. This sequence encodes CASSAEASETQYF. The chain is built from TRBV2 and TRBJ2-5; D is unclear. V dropped 4 bases and J dropped 5 bases, with 11 bases sitting between them. Germline V gives CDR1 SNHLY, CDR2 FYNNEI. The CDR3 is 13 amino acids.

CDR3 protein: CASRGDSNTEAFF. The CDR3 nucleotides are TGTGCCAGCAGGGGGGACAGCAACACTGAAGCTTTCTTT. The chain links TRBV2 to TRBJ1-1, with 7 bases fitting TRBD1. V lost 6 bases and J lost 2; bases outside the gene matches: 3. From germline, CDR1 is SNHLY and CDR2 FYNNEI. The CDR3 runs to 13 residues.

The chain combines TRBV28 with TRBJ1-5; TRBD1 matches 8 bases. The CDR3 covers 13 residues. Germline lookup yields CDR1 MDHEN and CDR2 SYDVKM. Germline trimming cut 6 bases from V and 6 bases from J; bases unmatched to any gene: 4. Here the CDR3 reads CASRPTGGQPQHF. The CDR3 DNA reads TGTGCCAGCAGGCCAACAGGGGGTCAGCCCCAGCATTTT.

The CDR3 region has the DNA TGTGCCACCAGTGATCCCCGAGGGTTCCCAGATACGCAGTATTTT. It specifies CATSDPRGFPDTQYF. J is TRBJ2-3 and V is TRBV24-1; a possible D gene is TRBD2 (5 bases). The CDR3 consists of 15 residues. Trimming removed 3 bases at V and 4 bases at J, with 13 bases between. The V gene's germline CDR1 is KGHDR and CDR2 SFDVKD.

This clone was counted once. V and J are TRBV7-2 and TRBJ2-1, with 10 bases that match TRBD2. Germline CDR1 and CDR2: SGHTA and FQGNSA. The CDR3 length is 15 residues. Trimming took 5 bases from V and 6 from J; bases not matched to a gene: 7. The CDR3 nucleotides are TGTGCCAGCAGCGTTGCTAGCGGGAGTTTCAATGAGCAGTTCTTC. Its protein product is CASSVASGSFNEQFF.

Turning to this clone: This specimen includes other DNA sequences encoding the same CDR3. The genes are TRBV4-1 and TRBJ1-3; D remains ambiguous. CDR3 length: 15 amino acids. V shed 2 bases and J shed 0 bases, with 8 bases lying between them. Germline V CDR1 and CDR2: MGHRA, YSYEKL. Here the CDR3 DNA reads TGCGCCAGCAGCCAACCAGGCTTCTCTGGAAACACCATATATTTT. As protein: CASSQPGFSGNTIYF.

About this clone itself: The same CDR3 arises from other DNA sequences in this sample as well. This chain uses TRBV6-5 with TRBJ1-1; 7 bases fit TRBD1. Unmatched junction bases numbered 2, after V lost 3 bases and J lost 4 bases. Germline V gives CDR1 MNHEY, CDR2 SVGAGI. The CDR3 is 13 residues long. The DNA of the CDR3 is TGTGCCAGCAGTTATCCAGGGGGCACTGAAGCTTTCTTT. As protein: CASSYPGGTEAFF.

The chain couples TRBV18 to TRBJ1-1, with 9 bases lining up with TRBD1. This CDR3 contains 15 residues. Germline CDR1 and CDR2: KGHSH and LQKENI. V lost 3 bases and J lost 0; bases outside the gene matches: 2. CDR3 nucleotide sequence: TGTGCCAGCTCACCCGGACAGGGGTTGAACACTGAAGCTTTCTTT. This sequence encodes CASSPGQGLNTEAFF.

The chain carries TRBV7-2 and TRBJ1-1, with D hard to call. Looked up from germline, CDR1 is SGHTA and CDR2 is FQGNSA. The V and J ends lost 5 bases and 1 base respectively, with 17 bases between them. The CDR3 contains 16 residues. CDR3 sequence: CASSLRAAGGNTEAFF. In DNA form, the CDR3 reads TGTGCCAGCAGCCTACGCGCGGCCGGCGGGAACACTGAAGCTTTCTTT.

The V and J genes are TRBV24-1 and TRBJ2-1; 8 nucleotides line up with TRBD2. Looked up from germline, CDR1 is KGHDR and CDR2 is SFDVKD. This CDR3 contains 15 residues. V trimming: 4 bases; J trimming: 6 bases; junction bases outside the gene matches: 7. CDR3 nucleotide sequence: TGTGCCACCAGTGACACGGGACTAGGATCCAATGAGCAGTTCTTC. Translated: CATSDTGLGSNEQFF.